Below, one T cell receptor beta chain is given with its context. What it binds is not known. The study ran its PCR with 60 Vbeta and 13 Jbeta primers. Libraries were prepared by immunoSEQ multiplex PCR; TCRdb keeps only in-frame clonotypes and omits some of them. The repertoire table contains around 130,000 clones. These data belong to a study of cytomegalovirus exposure and HLA in healthy donors. About the research overall: Samples from HLA-typed donors yielded about 80 million unique TCRs in an early data release. Broader study findings: In a later analysis, parvovirus B19, influenza, CMV and Epstein-Barr virus appeared linked to several top co-occurrence clusters. The majority of TCR sequences were rare, yet some public TCRs appeared in many donors. Researchers reported that a few CMV-associated chains were confirmed in vitro as CMV antigen-specific.

Germline CDR1 and CDR2: SNHLY and FYNNEI. Trimming cost V 4 bases and J 0 bases, with 14 bases left between them. The CDR3 contains 16 residues. This rearrangement joins TRBV2 to TRBJ2-3; D call uncertain. The material sequenced was PBMCs. This receptor was taken from a woman aged 40-49 years in good health and CMV-seronegative. The DNA for the CDR3 is TGTGCCAGCAGTGGTAGTGGCGGTTCTAGCACAGATACGCAGTATTTT. It encodes CASSGSGGSSTDTQYF.